A single sample is the source of the 8 T cell receptor beta chains below, sequenced in a study of control samples from healthy donors and cancer patients. Method: immunoSEQ multiplex PCR; TCRdb's copy keeps in-frame clones and lacks some. The sample has 100,000 or so clones, 80% to 90% seen once. The sequenced material came from blood. The source of these receptors is a man aged 25 to 45 in good health.

The V gene is TRBV6-6, the J gene TRBJ2-3; D may be TRBD1 or TRBD2 (5 bases each). Germline lookup yields CDR1 MNHNY and CDR2 SVGAGI (reference sequence). Trimming stripped 5 bases from V and 6 bases from J, with 18 bases between. The CDR3 spans 15 residues. The CDR3 DNA reads TGTGCCAGCAGTGGAGCGTCGGGGAAGGGGGATACGCAGTATTTT. It yields the protein CASSGASGKGDTQYF.

The chain recombines TRBV7-9 with TRBJ2-2; 8 bases map to TRBD1. Germline V lookup: CDR1 SEHNR, CDR2 FQNEAQ (reference sequence). The V and J ends lost 4 bases and 4 bases, in that order; junction bases with no gene match: 14. The CDR3 loop spans 18 amino acids. The CDR3, as DNA: TGTGCCAGCAGCTCCGATACTCAGGGGGCGCGGGCCACCGGGGAGCTGTTTTTT. Translated, it gives CASSSDTQGARATGELFF.

The rearrangement uses TRBV6-1 and TRBJ2-2, with TRBD2 identical over 13 bases. Per the germline V gene, CDR1 is MNHNS and CDR2 is SASEGT. The ends lost 3 bases at V and 4 bases at J; junction bases unmatched: 11. The CDR3 has 19 residues. In DNA form, the CDR3 reads TGTGCCAGCAGTGATATGCGACTAGCGGGGGGTCCCATCACCGGGGAGCTGTTTTTT. Translated: CASSDMRLAGGPITGELFF.

This clone was detected only a few times. The genes are TRBV19 and TRBJ1-1; D is undetermined. Trimming cost V 6 bases and J 5 bases, with 13 bases left between them. Germline values: CDR1 LNHDA, CDR2 SQIVND (reference sequence). The CDR3 spans 13 residues. CDR3 nucleotides: TGTGCCAGTAGCCCCGAGATTCTTACTGAAGCTTTCTTT. Protein product: CASSPEILTEAFF. The full variable domain, completed using reference TRBV19 and TRBJ1-1, is DGGITQSPKYLFRKEGQNVTLSCEQNLNHDAMYWYRQDPGQGLRLIYYSQIVNDFQKGDIAEGYSVSREKKESFPLTVTSAQKNPTAFYLCASSPEILTEAFFGQGTRLTVV.

The chain combines TRBV24-1 with TRBJ2-5, with 9 bases fitting TRBD1. The CDR3 covers 14 residues. Germline CDR1 reads KGHDR; CDR2 reads SFDVKD. V trimming: 3 bases; J trimming: 8 bases; junction bases outside the gene matches: 6. CDR3 in DNA: TGTGCCACCAGTGATCCCGGGACAGGGCCTACCCAGTACTTC. The encoded protein is CATSDPGTGPTQYF.

The chain has TRBV6-4 and TRBJ2-3, with D unresolved. V shed 3 bases and J shed 1 base, with 11 bases lying between them. Germline CDR1 MRHNA, CDR2 SNTAGT. The CDR3 is made up of 15 amino acids. The CDR3 DNA sequence: TGTGCCAGCAGTGAAGGCTTTGGGGGCACAGATACGCAGTATTTT. It is translated as CASSEGFGGTDTQYF.

This clone appeared once. The rearrangement joins TRBV19 to TRBJ1-5; D remains unclear. Germline V gene sequence: CDR1 LNHDA, CDR2 SQIVND (reference sequence). The CDR3 length is 16 residues. Trimming pared 0 bases from V and 1 base from J, leaving 10 bases between. CDR3 in DNA: TGTGCCAGTAGTATAGAGGCGGCACAAAGCAATCAGCCCCAGCATTTT. It translates to CASSIEAAQSNQPQHF.

The chain has TRBV6-2 or TRBV6-3 and TRBJ2-7, with 7 bases aligning to TRBD2. Trimming at V came to 6 bases and at J to 4 bases, leaving 9 bases not matched to a gene. CDR3 length: 14 residues. Germline CDR1 is MNHEY and CDR2 is SVGEGT. CDR3 in amino acids: CASSLSSGPYEQYV. DNA of the CDR3: TGTGCCAGCAGCTTATCTAGCGGACCTTACGAGCAGTACGTC.